The rows below give T cell receptor beta chains drawn from one sample of a study of blood T cell repertoires in COVID-19. Sequencing was performed with immunoSEQ multiplex PCR; in TCRdb, only in-frame clones are kept and a portion is missing. The sample has some 120,000 clones, around nine tenths seen once. The specimen sequenced was peripheral blood. All receptors derive from a man between 60 and 70 years old with COVID-19, enrolled during active disease. CDR3s include the opening cysteine and the closing phenylalanine or tryptophan. The D gene is left open where the match is weak.

J gene: TRBJ2-7
D gene: TRBD2
V gene: TRBV5-1
CDR3 protein: CASSLAGGYSYEQYF
CDR3 DNA: TGCGCCAGCAGCTTGGCGGGAGGGTACTCCTACGAGCAGTACTTC

J gene: TRBJ1-1
D gene: .
V gene: TRBV9
CDR3 protein: CASSPRGRTVNTEAFF
CDR3 DNA: TGTGCCAGCTCGCCGAGGGGACGGACAGTGAACACTGAAGCTTTCTTT

J gene: TRBJ2-7
D gene: TRBD2
V gene: TRBV5-1
CDR3 protein: CASSLAAGRAYEQYF
CDR3 DNA: TGCGCCAGCAGCTTAGCAGCTGGGAGGGCCTACGAGCAGTACTTC

J gene: TRBJ2-7
D gene: TRBD2
V gene: TRBV3-1/TRBV3-2
CDR3 protein: CASSQEAGVSSYEQYF
CDR3 DNA: TGTGCCAGCAGCCAAGAAGCGGGGGTAAGCTCCTACGAGCAGTACTTC

J gene: TRBJ1-6
D gene: TRBD1
V gene: TRBV4-3
CDR3 protein: CASSQKTGVNSPLHF
CDR3 DNA: TGCGCCAGCAGCCAGAAGACAGGGGTAAATTCACCCCTCCACTTT

J gene: TRBJ1-1
D gene: .
V gene: TRBV2
CDR3 protein: CASPWGPRNTEAFF
CDR3 DNA: TGTGCCAGCCCGTGGGGCCCCAGGAACACTGAAGCTTTCTTT

J gene: TRBJ2-7
D gene: TRBD1
V gene: TRBV13
CDR3 protein: CASSLDRGPYEQYF
CDR3 DNA: TGTGCCAGCAGCTTAGACAGGGGGCCCTACGAGCAGTACTTC

J gene: TRBJ1-6
D gene: .
V gene: TRBV18
CDR3 protein: CASSPAGLNSPLHF
CDR3 DNA: TGTGCCAGCTCACCGGCAGGGCTGAATTCACCCCTCCACTTT

J gene: TRBJ2-3
D gene: TRBD2
V gene: TRBV27
CDR3 protein: CASNPTLAGFTDTQYF
CDR3 DNA: TGTGCCAGCAACCCGACACTAGCGGGGTTCACAGATACGCAGTATTTT

J gene: TRBJ2-2
D gene: .
V gene: TRBV11-3
CDR3 protein: CASSIQGNTGELFF
CDR3 DNA: TGTGCCAGCAGCATCCAGGGTAACACCGGGGAGCTGTTTTTT

J gene: TRBJ2-3
D gene: TRBD2
V gene: TRBV19
CDR3 protein: CASQLVAGGTDTQYF
CDR3 DNA: TGTGCCAGTCAGTTGGTAGCGGGAGGCACAGATACGCAGTATTTT

J gene: TRBJ1-2
D gene: TRBD1
V gene: TRBV3-1/TRBV3-2
CDR3 protein: CASSQVTGEDGYTF
CDR3 DNA: TGTGCCAGCAGCCAGGTAACAGGGGAGGATGGCTACACCTTC

J gene: TRBJ2-3
D gene: TRBD2
V gene: TRBV11-3
CDR3 protein: CASSLGTSGYTQYF
CDR3 DNA: TGTGCCAGCAGCTTGGGGACTAGCGGGTATACGCAGTATTTT

J gene: TRBJ2-1
D gene: .
V gene: TRBV10-1
CDR3 protein: CASSEFAAASYNEQFF
CDR3 DNA: TGCGCCAGCAGTGAGTTTGCAGCGGCCTCCTACAATGAGCAGTTCTTC

J gene: TRBJ1-5
D gene: .
V gene: TRBV4-1
CDR3 protein: CASSHFPEQNQPQHF
CDR3 DNA: TGCGCCAGCAGCCATTTCCCGGAACAGAATCAGCCCCAGCATTTT

J gene: TRBJ1-5
D gene: TRBD1
V gene: TRBV19
CDR3 protein: CASSPRDRGYDQPQHF
CDR3 DNA: TGTGCCAGTAGTCCCAGGGACAGGGGGTATGATCAGCCCCAGCATTTT